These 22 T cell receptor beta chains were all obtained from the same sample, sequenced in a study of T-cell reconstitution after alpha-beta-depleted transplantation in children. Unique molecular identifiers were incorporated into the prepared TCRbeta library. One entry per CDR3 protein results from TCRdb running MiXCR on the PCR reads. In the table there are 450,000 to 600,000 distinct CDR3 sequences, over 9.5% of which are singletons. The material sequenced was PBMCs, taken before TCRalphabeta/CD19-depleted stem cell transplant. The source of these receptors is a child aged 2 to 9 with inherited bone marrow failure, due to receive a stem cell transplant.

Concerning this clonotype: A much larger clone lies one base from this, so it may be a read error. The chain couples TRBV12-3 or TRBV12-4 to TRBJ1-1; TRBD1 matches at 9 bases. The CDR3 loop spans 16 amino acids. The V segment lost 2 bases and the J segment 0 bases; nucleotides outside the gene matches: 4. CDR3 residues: CASSLWDRVLNTEAFF. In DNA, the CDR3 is TGTGCCAGCAGTTTATGGGACAGGGTGCTGAACACTGAAGCTTTCTTT.

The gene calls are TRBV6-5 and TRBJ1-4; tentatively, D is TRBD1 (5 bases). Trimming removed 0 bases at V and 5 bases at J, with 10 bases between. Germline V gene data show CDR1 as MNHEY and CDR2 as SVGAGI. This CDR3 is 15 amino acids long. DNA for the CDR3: TGTGCCAGCAGTTACTCGGGACCCCGGAATGAAAAACTGTTTTTT. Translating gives CASSYSGPRNEKLFF.

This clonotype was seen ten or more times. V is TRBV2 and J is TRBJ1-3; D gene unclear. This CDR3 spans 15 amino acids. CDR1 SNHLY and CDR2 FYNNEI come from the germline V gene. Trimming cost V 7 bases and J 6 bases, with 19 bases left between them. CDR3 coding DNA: TGTGCCAGCACCGACCCGGGGTCCAATTTAAACACCATATATTTT. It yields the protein CASTDPGSNLNTIYF.

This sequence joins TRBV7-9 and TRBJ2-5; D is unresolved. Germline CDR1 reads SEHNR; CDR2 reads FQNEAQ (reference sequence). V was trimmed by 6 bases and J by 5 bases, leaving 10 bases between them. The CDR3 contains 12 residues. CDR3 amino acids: CASRAWWETQYF. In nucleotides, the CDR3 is TGTGCCAGCAGGGCCTGGTGGGAGACCCAGTACTTC.

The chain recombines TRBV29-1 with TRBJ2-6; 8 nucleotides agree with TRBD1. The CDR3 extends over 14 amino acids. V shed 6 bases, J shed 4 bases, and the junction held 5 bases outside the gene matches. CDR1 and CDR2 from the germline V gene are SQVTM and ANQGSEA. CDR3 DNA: TGCAGCGTCCAGGGGGCGGCAGGGGCCAACGTCCTGACTTTC. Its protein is CSVQGAAGANVLTF.

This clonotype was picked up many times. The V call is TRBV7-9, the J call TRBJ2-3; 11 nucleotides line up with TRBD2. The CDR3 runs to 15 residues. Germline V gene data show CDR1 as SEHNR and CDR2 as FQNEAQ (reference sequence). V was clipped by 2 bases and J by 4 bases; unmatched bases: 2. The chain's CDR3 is CASSLLLAGADTQYF. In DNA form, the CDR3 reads TGTGCCAGCAGCTTATTACTAGCGGGAGCAGATACGCAGTATTTT.

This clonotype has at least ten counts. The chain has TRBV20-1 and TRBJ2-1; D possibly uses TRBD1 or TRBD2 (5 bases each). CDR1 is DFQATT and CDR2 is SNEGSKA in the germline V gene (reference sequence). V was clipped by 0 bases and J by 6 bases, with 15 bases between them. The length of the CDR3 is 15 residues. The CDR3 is CSARDRGGPLNEQFF. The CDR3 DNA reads TGCAGTGCTAGAGATCGGGGCGGCCCCCTCAATGAGCAGTTCTTC.

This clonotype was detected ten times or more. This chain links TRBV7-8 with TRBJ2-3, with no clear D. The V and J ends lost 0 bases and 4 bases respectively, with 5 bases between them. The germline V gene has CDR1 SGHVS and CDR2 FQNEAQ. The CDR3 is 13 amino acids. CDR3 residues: CASSLAFSDTQYF. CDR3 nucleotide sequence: TGTGCCAGCAGCTTAGCATTTTCAGATACGCAGTATTTT.

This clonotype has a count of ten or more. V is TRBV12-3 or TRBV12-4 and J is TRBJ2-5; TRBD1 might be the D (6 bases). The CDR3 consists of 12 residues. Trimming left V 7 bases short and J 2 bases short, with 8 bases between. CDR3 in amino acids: CASTGVQETQYF. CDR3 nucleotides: TGTGCCAGCACAGGGGTTCAAGAGACCCAGTACTTC.

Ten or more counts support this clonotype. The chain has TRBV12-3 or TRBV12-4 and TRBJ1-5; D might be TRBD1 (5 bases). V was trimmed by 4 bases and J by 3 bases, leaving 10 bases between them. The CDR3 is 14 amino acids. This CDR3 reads CASSSRAINQPQHF. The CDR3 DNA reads TGTGCCAGCAGTTCCAGGGCCATCAATCAGCCCCAGCATTTT.

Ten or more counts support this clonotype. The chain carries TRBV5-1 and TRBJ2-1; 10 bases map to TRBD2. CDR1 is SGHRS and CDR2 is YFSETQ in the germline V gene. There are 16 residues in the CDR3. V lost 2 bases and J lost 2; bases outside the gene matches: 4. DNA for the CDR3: TGCGCCAGCAGCTTCTTGGGACTAGCGACCTACAATGAGCAGTTCTTC. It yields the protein CASSFLGLATYNEQFF.

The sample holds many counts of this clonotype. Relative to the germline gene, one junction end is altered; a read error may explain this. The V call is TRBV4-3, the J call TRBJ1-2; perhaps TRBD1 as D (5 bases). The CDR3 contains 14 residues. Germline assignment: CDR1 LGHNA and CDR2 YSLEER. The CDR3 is CASSQDRGGYGYTF. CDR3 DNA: TGTGCCAGCAGCCAAGATCGGGGCGGCTATGGCTACACCTTC.

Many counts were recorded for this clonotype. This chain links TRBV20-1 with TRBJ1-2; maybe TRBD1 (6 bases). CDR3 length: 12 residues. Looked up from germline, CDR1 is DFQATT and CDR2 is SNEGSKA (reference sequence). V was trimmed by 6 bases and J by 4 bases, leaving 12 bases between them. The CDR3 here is CSAEDRSYGYTF. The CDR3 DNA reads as TGCAGTGCCGAGGACAGAAGCTATGGCTACACCTTC.

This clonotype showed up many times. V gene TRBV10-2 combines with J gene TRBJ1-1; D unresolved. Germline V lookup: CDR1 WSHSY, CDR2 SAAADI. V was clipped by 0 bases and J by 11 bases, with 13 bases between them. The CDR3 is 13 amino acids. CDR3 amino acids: CASSESTQPGAFF. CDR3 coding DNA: TGCGCCAGCAGTGAGTCGACTCAGCCTGGGGCTTTCTTT.

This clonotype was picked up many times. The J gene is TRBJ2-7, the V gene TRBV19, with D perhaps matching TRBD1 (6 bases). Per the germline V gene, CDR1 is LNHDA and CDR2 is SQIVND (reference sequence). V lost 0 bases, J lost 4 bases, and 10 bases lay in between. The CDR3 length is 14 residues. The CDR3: CASSIDHREYEQYF. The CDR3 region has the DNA TGTGCCAGTAGTATAGACCACAGGGAATACGAGCAGTACTTC.

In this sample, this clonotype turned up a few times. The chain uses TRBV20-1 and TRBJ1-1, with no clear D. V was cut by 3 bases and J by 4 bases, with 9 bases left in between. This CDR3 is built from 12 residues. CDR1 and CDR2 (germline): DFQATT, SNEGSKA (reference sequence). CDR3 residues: CSASGSVTEAFF. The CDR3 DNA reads TGCAGTGCTAGTGGGTCGGTCACTGAAGCTTTCTTT.

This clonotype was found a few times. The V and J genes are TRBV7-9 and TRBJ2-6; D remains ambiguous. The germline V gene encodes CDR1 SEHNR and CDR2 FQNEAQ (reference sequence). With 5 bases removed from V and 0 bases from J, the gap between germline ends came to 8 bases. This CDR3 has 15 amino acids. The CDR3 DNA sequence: TGTGCCAGCAGCCCTCTGGACTCTGGGGCCAACGTCCTGACTTTC. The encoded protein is CASSPLDSGANVLTF.

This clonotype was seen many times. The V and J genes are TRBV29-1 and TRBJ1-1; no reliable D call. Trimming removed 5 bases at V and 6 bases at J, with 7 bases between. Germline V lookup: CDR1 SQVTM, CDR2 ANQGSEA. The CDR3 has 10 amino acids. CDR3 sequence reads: CSVRVAEAFF. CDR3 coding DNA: TGCAGCGTTCGAGTCGCTGAAGCTTTCTTT. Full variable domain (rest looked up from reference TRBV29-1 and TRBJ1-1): SAVISQKPSRDICQRGTSLTIQCQVDSQVTMMFWYRQQPGQSLTLIATANQGSEATYESGFVIDKFPISRPNLTFSTLTVSNMSPEDSSIYLCSVRVAEAFFGQGTRLTVV.

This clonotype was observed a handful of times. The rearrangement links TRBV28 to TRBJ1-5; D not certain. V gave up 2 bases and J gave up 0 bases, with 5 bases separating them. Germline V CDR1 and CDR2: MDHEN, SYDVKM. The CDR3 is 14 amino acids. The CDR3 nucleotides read TGTGCCAGCAGTTTAGTCAATAGCAATCAGCCCCAGCATTTT. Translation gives CASSLVNSNQPQHF.

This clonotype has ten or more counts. The DNA of the CDR3 is TGCAGTGCTCAGCAGGACCCGAACACTGAAGCTTTCTTT. The encoded protein is CSAQQDPNTEAFF. The gene calls are TRBV20-1 and TRBJ1-1; D unresolved. V gave up 5 bases and J gave up 1 base, with 11 bases separating them. The CDR3 runs 13 residues. Germline lookup yields CDR1 DFQATT and CDR2 SNEGSKA (reference sequence).

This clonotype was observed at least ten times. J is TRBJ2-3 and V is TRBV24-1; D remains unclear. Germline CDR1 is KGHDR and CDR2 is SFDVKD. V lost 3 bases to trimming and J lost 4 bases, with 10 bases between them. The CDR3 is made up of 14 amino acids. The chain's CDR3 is CATSDGVGADTQYF. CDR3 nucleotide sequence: TGTGCCACCAGTGATGGGGTAGGAGCAGATACGCAGTATTTT.

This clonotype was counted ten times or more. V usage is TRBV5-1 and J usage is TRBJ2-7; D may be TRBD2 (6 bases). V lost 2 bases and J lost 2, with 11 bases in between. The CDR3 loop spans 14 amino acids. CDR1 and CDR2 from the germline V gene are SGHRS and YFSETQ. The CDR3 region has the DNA TGCGCCAGCAGCTTTGGGGGGAGTACCTACGAGCAGTACTTC. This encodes CASSFGGSTYEQYF. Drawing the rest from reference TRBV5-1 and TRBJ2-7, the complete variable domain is KAGVTQTPRYLIKTRGQQVTLSCSPISGHRSVSWYQQTPGQGLQFLFEYFSETQRNKGNFPGRFSGRQFSNSRSEMNVSTLELGDSALYLCASSFGGSTYEQYFGPGTRLTVT.